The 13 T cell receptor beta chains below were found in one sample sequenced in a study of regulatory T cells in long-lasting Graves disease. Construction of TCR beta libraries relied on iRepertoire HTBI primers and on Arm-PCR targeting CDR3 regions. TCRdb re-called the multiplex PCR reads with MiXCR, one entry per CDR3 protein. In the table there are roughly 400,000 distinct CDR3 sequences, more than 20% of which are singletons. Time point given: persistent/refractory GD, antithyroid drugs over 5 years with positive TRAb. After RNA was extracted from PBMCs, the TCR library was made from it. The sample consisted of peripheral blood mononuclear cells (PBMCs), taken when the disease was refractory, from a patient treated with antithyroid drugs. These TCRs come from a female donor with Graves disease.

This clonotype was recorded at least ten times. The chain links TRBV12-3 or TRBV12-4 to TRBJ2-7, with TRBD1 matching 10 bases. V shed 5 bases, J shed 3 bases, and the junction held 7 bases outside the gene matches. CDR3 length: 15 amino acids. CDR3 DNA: TGTGCCAGCAGTACCCCCGGGACAGGGGACTACGAGCAGTACTTC. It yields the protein CASSTPGTGDYEQYF.

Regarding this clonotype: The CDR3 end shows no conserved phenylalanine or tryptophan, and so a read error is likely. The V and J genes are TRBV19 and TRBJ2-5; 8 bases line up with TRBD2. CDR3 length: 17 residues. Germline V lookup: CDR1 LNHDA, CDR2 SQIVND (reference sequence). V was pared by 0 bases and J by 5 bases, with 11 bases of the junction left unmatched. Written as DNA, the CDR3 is TGTGCCAGTAGTATAGATTTTGGGCGGGGGGCTGGGGAGACCCAGTACTCC. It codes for CASSIDFGRGAGETQYS.

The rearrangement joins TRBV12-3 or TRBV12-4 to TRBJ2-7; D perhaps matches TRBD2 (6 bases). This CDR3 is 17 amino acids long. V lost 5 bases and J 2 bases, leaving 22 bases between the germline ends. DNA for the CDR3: TGTGCCAGCAGTCCCCTAGCGTATGGGAGAGGGACCTACGAGCAGTACTTC. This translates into CASSPLAYGRGTYEQYF.

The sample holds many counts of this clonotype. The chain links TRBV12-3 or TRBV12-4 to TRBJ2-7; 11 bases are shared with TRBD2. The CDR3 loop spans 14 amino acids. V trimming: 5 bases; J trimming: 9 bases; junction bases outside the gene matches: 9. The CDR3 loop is CASSLGLAGGGQYF. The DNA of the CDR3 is TGTGCCAGCAGTCTGGGCCTAGCGGGAGGTGGGCAGTACTTC.

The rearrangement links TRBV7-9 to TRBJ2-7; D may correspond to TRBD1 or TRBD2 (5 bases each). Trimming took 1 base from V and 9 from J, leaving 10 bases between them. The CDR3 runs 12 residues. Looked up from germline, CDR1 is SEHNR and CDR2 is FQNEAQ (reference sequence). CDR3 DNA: TGTGCCAGCAGCTTAGAGGCAGGGAGGCAGTACTTC. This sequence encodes CASSLEAGRQYF. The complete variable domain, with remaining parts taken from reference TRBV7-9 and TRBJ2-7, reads DTGVSQNPRHKITKRGQNVTFRCDPISEHNRLYWYRQTLGQGPEFLTYFQNEAQLEKSRLLSDRFSAERPKGSFSTLEIQRTEQGDSAMYLCASSLEAGRQYFGPGTRLTVT.

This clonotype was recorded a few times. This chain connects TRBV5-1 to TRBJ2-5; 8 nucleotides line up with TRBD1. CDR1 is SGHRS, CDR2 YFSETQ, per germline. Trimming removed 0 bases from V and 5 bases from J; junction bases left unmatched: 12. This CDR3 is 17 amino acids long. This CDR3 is CASSLDPGQDYRETQYF. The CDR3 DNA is TGCGCCAGCAGCTTGGACCCGGGACAGGACTACCGGGAGACCCAGTACTTC.

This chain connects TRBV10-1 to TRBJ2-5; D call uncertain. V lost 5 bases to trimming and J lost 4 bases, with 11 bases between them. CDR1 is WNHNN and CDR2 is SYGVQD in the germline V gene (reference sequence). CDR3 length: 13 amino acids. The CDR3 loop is CASSPWGRETQYF. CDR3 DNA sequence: TGCGCCAGCAGTCCGTGGGGAAGAGAGACCCAGTACTTC.

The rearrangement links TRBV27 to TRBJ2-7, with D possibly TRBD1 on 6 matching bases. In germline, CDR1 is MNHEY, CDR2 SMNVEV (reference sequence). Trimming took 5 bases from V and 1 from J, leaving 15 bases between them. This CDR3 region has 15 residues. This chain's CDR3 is CASSPLRGRSYEQYF. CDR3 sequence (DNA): TGTGCCAGCAGTCCCTTGAGGGGGAGATCCTACGAGCAGTACTTC.

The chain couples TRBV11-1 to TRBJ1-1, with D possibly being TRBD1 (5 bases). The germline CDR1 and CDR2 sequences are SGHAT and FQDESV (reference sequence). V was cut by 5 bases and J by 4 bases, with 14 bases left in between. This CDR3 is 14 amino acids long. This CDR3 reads CASSPRFGGTEAFF. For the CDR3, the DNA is TGTGCCAGCAGCCCGAGATTCGGGGGCACTGAAGCTTTCTTT.

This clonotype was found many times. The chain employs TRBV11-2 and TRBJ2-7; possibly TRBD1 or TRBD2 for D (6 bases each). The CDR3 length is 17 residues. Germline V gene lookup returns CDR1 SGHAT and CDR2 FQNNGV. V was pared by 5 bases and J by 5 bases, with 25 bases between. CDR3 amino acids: CASSPRLGGGLSNEQYF. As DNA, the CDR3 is TGTGCCAGCAGCCCCCGATTAGGAGGGGGATTAAGCAACGAGCAGTACTTC.

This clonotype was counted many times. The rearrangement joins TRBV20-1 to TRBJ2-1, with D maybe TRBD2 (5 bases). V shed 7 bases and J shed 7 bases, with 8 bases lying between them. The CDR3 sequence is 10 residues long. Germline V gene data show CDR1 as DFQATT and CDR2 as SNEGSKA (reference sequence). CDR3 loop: CSVEGNEQFF. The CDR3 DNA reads TGCAGTGTAGAGGGAAATGAGCAGTTCTTC.

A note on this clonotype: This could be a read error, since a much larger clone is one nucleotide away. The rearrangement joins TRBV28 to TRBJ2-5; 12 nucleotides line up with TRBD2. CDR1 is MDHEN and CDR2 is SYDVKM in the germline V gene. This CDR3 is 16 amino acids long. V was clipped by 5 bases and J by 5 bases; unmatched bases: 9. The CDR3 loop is CASSAASGRAGETQYF. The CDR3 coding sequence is TGTGCCAGCAGTGCGGCTAGCGGGAGGGCCGGGGAGACCCAGTACTTC.

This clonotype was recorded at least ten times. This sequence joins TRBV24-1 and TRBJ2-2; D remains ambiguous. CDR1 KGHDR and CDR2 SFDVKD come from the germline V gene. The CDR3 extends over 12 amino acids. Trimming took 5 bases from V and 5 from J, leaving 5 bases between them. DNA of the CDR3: TGTGCCACCAGTGCGATGACCGGGGAGCTGTTTTTT. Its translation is CATSAMTGELFF.